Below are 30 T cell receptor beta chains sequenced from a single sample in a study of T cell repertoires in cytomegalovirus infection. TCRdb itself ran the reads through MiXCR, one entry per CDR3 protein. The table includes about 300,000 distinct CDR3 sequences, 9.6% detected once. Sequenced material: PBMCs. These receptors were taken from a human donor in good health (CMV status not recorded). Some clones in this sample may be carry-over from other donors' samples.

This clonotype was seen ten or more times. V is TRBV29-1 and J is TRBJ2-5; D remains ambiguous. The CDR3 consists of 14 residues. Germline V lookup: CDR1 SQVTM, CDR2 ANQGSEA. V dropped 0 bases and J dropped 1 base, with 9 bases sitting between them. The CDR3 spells CSVEEGTAQETQYF. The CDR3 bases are TGCAGCGTTGAAGAGGGTACAGCCCAAGAGACCCAGTACTTC.

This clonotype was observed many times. The CDR3 sequence is CASSRTDLATNEKLFF. The CDR3 DNA sequence: TGTGCCAGCAGCCGGACGGACCTCGCAACTAATGAAAAACTGTTTTTT. The gene calls are TRBV12-3 or TRBV12-4 and TRBJ1-4; D is undetermined. The length of the CDR3 is 16 residues. V shed 6 bases and J shed 0 bases, with 14 bases lying between them.

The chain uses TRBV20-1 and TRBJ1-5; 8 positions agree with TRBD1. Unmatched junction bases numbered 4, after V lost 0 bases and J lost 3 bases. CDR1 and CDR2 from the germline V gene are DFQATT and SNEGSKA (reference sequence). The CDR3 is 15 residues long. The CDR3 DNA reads TGCAGTGCTAGAGAGACAGGGGTCCACAATCAGCCCCAGCATTTT. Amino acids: CSARETGVHNQPQHF.

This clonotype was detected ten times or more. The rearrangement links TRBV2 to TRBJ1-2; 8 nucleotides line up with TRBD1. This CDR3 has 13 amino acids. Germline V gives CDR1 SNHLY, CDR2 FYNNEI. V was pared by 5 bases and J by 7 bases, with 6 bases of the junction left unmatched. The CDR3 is CASSNGQGGGYTF. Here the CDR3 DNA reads TGTGCCAGCAGTAACGGACAGGGTGGTGGCTACACCTTC.

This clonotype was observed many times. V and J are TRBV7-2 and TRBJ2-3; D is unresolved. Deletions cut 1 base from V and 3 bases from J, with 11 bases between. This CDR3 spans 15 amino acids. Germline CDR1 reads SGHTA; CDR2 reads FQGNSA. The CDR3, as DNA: TGTGCCAGCAGCTTAGTTCCGGTTTCGACAGATACGCAGTATTTT. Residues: CASSLVPVSTDTQYF.

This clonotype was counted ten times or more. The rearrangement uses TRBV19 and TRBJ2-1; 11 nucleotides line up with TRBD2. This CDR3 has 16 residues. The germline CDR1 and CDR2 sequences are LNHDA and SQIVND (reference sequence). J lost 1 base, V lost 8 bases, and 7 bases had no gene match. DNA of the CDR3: TGTGCCAGTCGCCGGACTAGCGGGTCATCCTACAATGAGCAGTTCTTC. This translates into CASRRTSGSSYNEQFF.

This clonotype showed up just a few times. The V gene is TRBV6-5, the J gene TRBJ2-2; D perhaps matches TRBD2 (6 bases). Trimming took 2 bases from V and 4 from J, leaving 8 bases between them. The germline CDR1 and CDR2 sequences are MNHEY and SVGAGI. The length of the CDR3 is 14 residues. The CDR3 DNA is TGTGCCAGCAGTTACCACGGGGGCACCGGGGAGCTGTTTTTT. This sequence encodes CASSYHGGTGELFF.

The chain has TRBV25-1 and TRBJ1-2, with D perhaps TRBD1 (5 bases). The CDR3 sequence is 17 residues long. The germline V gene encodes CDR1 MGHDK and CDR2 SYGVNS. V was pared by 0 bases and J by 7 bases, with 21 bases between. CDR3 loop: CASSEYPGGAGTRGYTF. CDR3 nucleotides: TGTGCCAGCAGTGAATACCCCGGTGGGGCAGGGACGCGTGGCTACACCTTC.

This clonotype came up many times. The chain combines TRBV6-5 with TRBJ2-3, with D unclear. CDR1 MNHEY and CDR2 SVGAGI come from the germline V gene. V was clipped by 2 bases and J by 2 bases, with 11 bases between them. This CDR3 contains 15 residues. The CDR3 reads CASSYGDKNTDTQYF. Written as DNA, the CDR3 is TGTGCCAGCAGTTACGGAGACAAGAACACAGATACGCAGTATTTT.

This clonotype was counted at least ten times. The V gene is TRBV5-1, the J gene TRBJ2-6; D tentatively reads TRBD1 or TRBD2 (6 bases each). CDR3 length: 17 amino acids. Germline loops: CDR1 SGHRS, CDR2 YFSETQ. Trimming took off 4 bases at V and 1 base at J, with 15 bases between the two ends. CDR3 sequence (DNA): TGCGCCAGCAGCGGAGGGGGTCTCTATTCTGGGGCCAACGTCCTGACTTTC. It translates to CASSGGGLYSGANVLTF.

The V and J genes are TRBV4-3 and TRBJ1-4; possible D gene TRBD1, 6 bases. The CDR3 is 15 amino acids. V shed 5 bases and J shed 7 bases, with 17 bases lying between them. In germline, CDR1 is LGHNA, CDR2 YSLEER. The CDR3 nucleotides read TGCGCCAGCAGCGTTCGTTTGGGGGCCTTTGAAAAACTGTTTTTT. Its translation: CASSVRLGAFEKLFF.

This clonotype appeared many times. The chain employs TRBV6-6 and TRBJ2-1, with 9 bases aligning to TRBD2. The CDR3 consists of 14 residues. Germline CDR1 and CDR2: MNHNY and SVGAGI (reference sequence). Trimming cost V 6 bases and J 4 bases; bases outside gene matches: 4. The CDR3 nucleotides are TGTGCCAGCAGGCCGGGACTAGCTTACAATGAGCAGTTCTTC. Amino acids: CASRPGLAYNEQFF.

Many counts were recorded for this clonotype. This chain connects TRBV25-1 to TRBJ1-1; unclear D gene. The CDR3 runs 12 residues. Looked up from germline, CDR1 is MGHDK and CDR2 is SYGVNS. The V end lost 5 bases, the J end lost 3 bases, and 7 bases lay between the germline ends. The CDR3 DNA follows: TGTGCCAGCAGTTCATGGGACACTGAAGCTTTCTTT. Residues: CASSSWDTEAFF.

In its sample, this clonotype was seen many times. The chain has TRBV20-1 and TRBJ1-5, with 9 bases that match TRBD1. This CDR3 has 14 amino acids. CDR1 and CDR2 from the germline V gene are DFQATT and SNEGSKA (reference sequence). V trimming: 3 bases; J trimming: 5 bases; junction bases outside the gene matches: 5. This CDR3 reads CSASPGTGYQPQHF. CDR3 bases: TGCAGTGCTAGTCCCGGGACAGGGTATCAGCCCCAGCATTTT.

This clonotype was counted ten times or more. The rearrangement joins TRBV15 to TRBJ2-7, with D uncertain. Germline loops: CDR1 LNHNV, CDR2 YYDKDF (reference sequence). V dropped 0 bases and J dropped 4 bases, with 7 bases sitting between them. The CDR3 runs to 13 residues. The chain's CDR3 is CATSRDLWYEQYV. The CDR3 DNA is TGTGCCACCAGCAGAGACCTTTGGTACGAGCAGTACGTC.

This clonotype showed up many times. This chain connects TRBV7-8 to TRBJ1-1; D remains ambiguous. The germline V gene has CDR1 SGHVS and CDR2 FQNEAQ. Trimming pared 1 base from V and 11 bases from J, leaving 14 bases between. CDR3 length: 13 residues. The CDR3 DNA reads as TGTGCCAGCAGCTTAGGAGAACTAGCGGACGCTTTCTTT. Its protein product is CASSLGELADAFF. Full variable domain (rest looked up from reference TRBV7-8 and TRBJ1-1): GAGVSQSPRYKVAKRGQDVALRCDPISGHVSLFWYQQALGQGPEFLTYFQNEAQLDKSGLPSDRFFAERPEGSVSTLKIQRTQQEDSAVYLCASSLGELADAFFGQGTRLTVV.

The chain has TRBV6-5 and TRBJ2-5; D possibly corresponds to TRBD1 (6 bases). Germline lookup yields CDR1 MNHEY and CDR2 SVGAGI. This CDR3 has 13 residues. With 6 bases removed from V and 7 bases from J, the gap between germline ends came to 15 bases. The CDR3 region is CASRRQAGGTQYF. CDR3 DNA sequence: TGTGCCAGCAGGCGACAGGCTGGGGGGACCCAGTACTTC.

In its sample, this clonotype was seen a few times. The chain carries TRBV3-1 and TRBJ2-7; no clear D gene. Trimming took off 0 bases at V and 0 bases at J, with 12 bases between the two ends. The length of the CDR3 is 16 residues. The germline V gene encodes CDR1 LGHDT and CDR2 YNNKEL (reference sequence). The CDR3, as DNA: TGTGCCAGCAGCCAAGATTCGGTCGTTTTCTCCTACGAGCAGTACTTC. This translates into CASSQDSVVFSYEQYF.

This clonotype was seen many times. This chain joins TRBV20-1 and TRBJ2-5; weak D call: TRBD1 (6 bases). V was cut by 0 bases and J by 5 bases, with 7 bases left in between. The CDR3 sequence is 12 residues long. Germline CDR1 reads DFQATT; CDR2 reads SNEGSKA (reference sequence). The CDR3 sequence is CSARDQGETQYF. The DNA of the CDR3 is TGCAGTGCTAGAGATCAGGGGGAGACCCAGTACTTC.

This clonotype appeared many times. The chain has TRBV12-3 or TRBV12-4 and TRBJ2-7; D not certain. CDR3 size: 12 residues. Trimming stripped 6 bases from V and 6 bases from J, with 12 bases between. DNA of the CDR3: TGTGCCAGCAGCCTCAGTCTCGGCGAGCAGTACTTC. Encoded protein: CASSLSLGEQYF.

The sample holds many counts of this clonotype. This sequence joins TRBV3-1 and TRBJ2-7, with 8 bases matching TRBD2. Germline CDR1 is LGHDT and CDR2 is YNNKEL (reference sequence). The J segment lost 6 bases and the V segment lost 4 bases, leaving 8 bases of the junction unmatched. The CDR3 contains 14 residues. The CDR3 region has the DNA TGTGCCAGCAGCCCCAAGCGGACTAGCACCGAGCAGTACTTC. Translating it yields CASSPKRTSTEQYF.

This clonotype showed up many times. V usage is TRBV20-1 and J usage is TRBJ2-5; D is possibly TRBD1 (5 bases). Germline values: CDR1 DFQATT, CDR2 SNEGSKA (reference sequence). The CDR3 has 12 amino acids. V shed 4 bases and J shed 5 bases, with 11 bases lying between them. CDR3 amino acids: CSATGFGETQYF. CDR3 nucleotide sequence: TGCAGTGCTACAGGGTTCGGTGAGACCCAGTACTTC.

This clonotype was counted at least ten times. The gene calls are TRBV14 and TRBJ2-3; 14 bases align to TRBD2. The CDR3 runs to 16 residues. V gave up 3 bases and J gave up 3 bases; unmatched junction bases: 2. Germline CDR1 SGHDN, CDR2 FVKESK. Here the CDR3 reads CASSHRTSGGTDTQYF. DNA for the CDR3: TGTGCCAGCAGCCACCGGACTAGCGGGGGGACAGATACGCAGTATTTT.

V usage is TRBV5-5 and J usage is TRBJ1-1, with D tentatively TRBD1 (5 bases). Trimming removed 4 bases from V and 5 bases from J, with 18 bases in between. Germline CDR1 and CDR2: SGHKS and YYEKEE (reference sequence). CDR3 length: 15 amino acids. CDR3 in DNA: TGTGCCAGCAGCCCCTCAGAGGGCAGGGCGACTGAAGCTTTCTTT. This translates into CASSPSEGRATEAFF.

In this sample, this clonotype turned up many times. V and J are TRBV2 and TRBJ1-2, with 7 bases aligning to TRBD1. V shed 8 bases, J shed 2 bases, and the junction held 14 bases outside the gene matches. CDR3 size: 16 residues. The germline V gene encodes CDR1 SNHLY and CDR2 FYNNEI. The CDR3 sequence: CASGGTAGFYNYGYTF. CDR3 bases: TGTGCCAGCGGAGGGACAGCCGGATTCTACAACTATGGCTACACCTTC.

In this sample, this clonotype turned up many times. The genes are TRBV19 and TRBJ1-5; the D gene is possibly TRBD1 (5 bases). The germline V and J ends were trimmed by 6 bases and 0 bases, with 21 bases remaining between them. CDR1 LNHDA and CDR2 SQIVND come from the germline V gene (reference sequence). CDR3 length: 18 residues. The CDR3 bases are TGTGCCAGTAGACAGTCAAGCCGGGGGTGGGATAGCAATCAGCCCCAGCATTTT. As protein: CASRQSSRGWDSNQPQHF.

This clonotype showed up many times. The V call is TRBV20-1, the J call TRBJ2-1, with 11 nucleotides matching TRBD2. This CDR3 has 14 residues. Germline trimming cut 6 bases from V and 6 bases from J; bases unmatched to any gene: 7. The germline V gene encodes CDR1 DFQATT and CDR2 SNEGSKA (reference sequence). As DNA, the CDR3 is TGCAGTGCCATTAGCGGGGGGGCGAGCAATGAGCAGTTCTTC. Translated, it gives CSAISGGASNEQFF.

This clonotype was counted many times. CDR3 in amino acids: CASSLEQNSNQPQHF. In DNA form, the CDR3 reads TGTGCCAGCAGCTTAGAACAGAATAGCAATCAGCCCCAGCATTTT. This chain connects TRBV7-2 to TRBJ1-5; D gene ambiguous. Trimming pared 1 base from V and 0 bases from J, leaving 7 bases between. Germline V gene data show CDR1 as SGHTA and CDR2 as FQGNSA. The CDR3 is 15 amino acids.

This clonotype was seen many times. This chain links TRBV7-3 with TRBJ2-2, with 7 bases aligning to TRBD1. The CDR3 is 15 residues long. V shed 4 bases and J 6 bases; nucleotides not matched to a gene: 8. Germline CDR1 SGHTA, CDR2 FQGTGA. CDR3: CASSSAGTVAGELFF. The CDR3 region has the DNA TGTGCCAGCAGCTCAGCCGGGACAGTAGCCGGGGAGCTGTTTTTT.

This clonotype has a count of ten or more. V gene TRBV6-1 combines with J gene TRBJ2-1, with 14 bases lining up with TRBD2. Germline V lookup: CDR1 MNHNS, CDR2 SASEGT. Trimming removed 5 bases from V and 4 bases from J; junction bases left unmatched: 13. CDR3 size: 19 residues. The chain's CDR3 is CASSQTSGGALPRYNEQFF. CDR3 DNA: TGTGCCAGCAGTCAGACTAGCGGGGGGGCCCTACCCCGGTACAATGAGCAGTTCTTC.